The 9 T cell receptor beta chains in this list originate from one sample, sequenced in a study of CD8+CD57+ T cells in acquired aplastic anemia. Those patients picked for sequencing had displayed CD8+CD57+ cell expansion on flow cytometry. TCR beta VDJ and CDR3 were profiled, and genomic DNA was the template. Using its own MiXCR run on the reads, TCRdb lists one record per CDR3 protein. This sample has some 140,000 distinct CDR3 sequences, with 40% to 65% found just once. The source material was sorted CD4+, CD8+, or CD8+CD57+ T cells (not recorded which) from PBMCs. These receptor sequences come from a human donor with aplastic anemia.

CDR3: CASTGQGNTEAFF. Written as DNA, the CDR3 is TGTGCCAGCACGGGACAGGGGAACACTGAAGCTTTCTTT. V gene TRBV7-6 combines with J gene TRBJ1-1, with 9 nucleotides matching TRBD1. The germline V gene encodes CDR1 SGHVS and CDR2 FNYEAQ. Trimming cost V 7 bases and J 1 base; bases outside gene matches: 1. There are 13 residues in the CDR3.

This clonotype was counted between two and nine times. This chain links TRBV7-2 with TRBJ1-6; tentative D call: TRBD1 (6 bases). CDR1 SGHTA and CDR2 FQGNSA come from the germline V gene. The CDR3 loop spans 13 amino acids. Trimming pared 5 bases from V and 8 bases from J, leaving 10 bases between. This CDR3 reads CASSAHRDSPLHF. The CDR3 nucleotides are TGTGCCAGCAGCGCCCACAGGGATTCACCCCTCCACTTT.

Note on this clonotype: A much larger clone lies a single base off, so this may be a read error. V gene TRBV9 combines with J gene TRBJ2-2; 9 bases are a match to TRBD2. Germline lookup yields CDR1 SGDLS and CDR2 YYNGEE. The CDR3 contains 20 residues. In DNA form, the CDR3 reads TGTGCCAGCAGCGCACCGGTAGCGGGGGACCATAGCCTGAACGCCGGGGAGCTGTTTTTT. Translation gives CASSAPVAGDHSLNAGELFF.

This clonotype has at least ten counts. V is TRBV4-1 and J is TRBJ2-2, with TRBD2 matching over 7 bases. The CDR3 runs 13 residues. Trimming at V came to 3 bases and at J to 6 bases, leaving 1 base not matched to a gene. The germline CDR1 and CDR2 sequences are MGHRA and YSYEKL. CDR3 sequence reads: CASSHAGAGELFF. The CDR3 DNA reads TGCGCCAGCAGCCATGCGGGGGCCGGGGAGCTGTTTTTT.

The chain is built from TRBV24-1 and TRBJ2-2; 7 nucleotides agree with TRBD1. The V and J ends lost 3 bases and 5 bases, in that order; junction bases with no gene match: 8. The CDR3 length is 16 residues. CDR1 and CDR2 from the germline V gene are KGHDR and SFDVKD. CDR3 DNA: TGTGCCACCAGTGATCCACGACAGGGTGCGACCGGGGAGCTGTTTTTT. It translates to CATSDPRQGATGELFF.

The genes are TRBV2 and TRBJ1-2; 7 nucleotides match TRBD1. Trimming cost V 3 bases and J 4 bases; bases outside gene matches: 8. The CDR3 has 15 amino acids. Germline V lookup: CDR1 SNHLY, CDR2 FYNNEI. The chain's CDR3 is CASSEGQPQLYGYTF. CDR3 bases: TGTGCCAGCAGTGAGGGACAGCCTCAGCTCTATGGCTACACCTTC.

The CDR3 is CSASSIVGGQPQHF. The CDR3 DNA reads as TGCAGTGCTAGCAGTATAGTGGGGGGGCAGCCCCAGCATTTT. This sequence joins TRBV20-1 and TRBJ1-5; perhaps TRBD1 as D (5 bases). Germline loops: CDR1 DFQATT, CDR2 SNEGSKA (reference sequence). With 3 bases removed from V and 7 bases from J, the gap between germline ends came to 16 bases. This CDR3 has 14 residues.

For this clonotype: A much larger clone is a single base away; this may be a read error. Lacking the conserved final phenylalanine or tryptophan, this CDR3 likely reflects a read error. For the CDR3, the DNA is TGTGCCAGCAGCCATCGTCGGGGGGGCAACACTGAAGCTTTCTCT. This encodes CASSHRRGGNTEAFS. This chain links TRBV7-2 with TRBJ1-1; tentatively, D is TRBD1 (6 bases). The CDR3 has 15 amino acids. CDR1 and CDR2 (germline): SGHTA, FQGNSA. Deletions cut 5 bases from V and 2 bases from J, with 15 bases between.

This clonotype was seen at least ten times. The chain has TRBV12-3 or TRBV12-4 and TRBJ2-7; 9 positions agree with TRBD1. The CDR3 sequence is 13 residues long. Trimming took 6 bases from V and 7 from J; bases not matched to a gene: 7. The CDR3: CASRGDRATEQYF. The CDR3 region has the DNA TGTGCCAGCAGAGGGGACAGGGCTACGGAGCAGTACTTC.